The 26 T cell receptor beta chains given below trace back to one sample, sequenced in a study of T cell clonotyping in hematopoietic cell transplantation. Libraries were prepared by immunoSEQ multiplex PCR; TCRdb keeps only in-frame clonotypes and omits some of them. The repertoire holds 5,000 to 6,500 clones, with 80% to 90% as singletons. Sequenced material: peripheral blood mononuclear cells, taken 180 days after allogeneic stem cell transplant. Receptors originate from a female patient aged 50-60 years who had an allogeneic stem cell transplant from an unrelated donor, so the T cells may come from the graft donor. Some clones in this sample may be carry-over from other donors' samples.

V usage is TRBV10-3 and J usage is TRBJ2-3; D is undetermined. Deletions cut 4 bases from V and 0 bases from J, with 2 bases between. This CDR3 is built from 12 residues. The germline CDR1 and CDR2 sequences are ENHRY and SYGVKD. The CDR3 sequence: CAISASTDTQYF. The CDR3 DNA follows: TGTGCCATCAGTGCCAGCACAGATACGCAGTATTTT.

This chain connects TRBV6-1 to TRBJ2-6; D uncertain. The germline V gene has CDR1 MNHNS and CDR2 SASEGT. Deletions cut 5 bases from V and 2 bases from J, with 10 bases between. The CDR3 sequence is 15 residues long. The CDR3 is CASSPSAAGANVLTF. CDR3 DNA sequence: TGTGCCAGCAGTCCATCGGCGGCTGGGGCCAACGTCCTGACTTTC.

The chain carries TRBV4-1 and TRBJ1-2; the D is unclear. The V and J ends lost 3 bases and 0 bases respectively, with 8 bases between them. Per the germline V gene, CDR1 is MGHRA and CDR2 is YSYEKL. This CDR3 is 14 amino acids long. The DNA for the CDR3 is TGCGCCAGCAGCCAGGGGTCGACTAACTATGGCTACACCTTC. It codes for CASSQGSTNYGYTF.

This chain uses TRBV11-2 with TRBJ1-1; 9 bases map to TRBD1. Germline CDR1 reads SGHAT; CDR2 reads FQNNGV. Trimming at V came to 5 bases and at J to 4 bases, leaving 8 bases not matched to a gene. The CDR3 is made up of 15 amino acids. CDR3 residues: CASSLGGQGSTEAFF. CDR3 nucleotides: TGTGCCAGCAGCCTAGGGGGACAGGGATCCACTGAAGCTTTCTTT.

The gene calls are TRBV7-8 and TRBJ2-7; the D is unclear. The CDR3 is made up of 16 amino acids. Germline assignment: CDR1 SGHVS and CDR2 FQNEAQ. With 2 bases removed from V and 6 bases from J, the gap between germline ends came to 20 bases. CDR3: CASSLPPPTTTGEQYF. Here the CDR3 DNA reads TGTGCCAGCAGCTTACCCCCTCCGACCACAACGGGCGAGCAGTACTTC.

The chain joins TRBV19 to TRBJ1-4; D uncertain. Trimming shortened V by 5 bases and J by 11 bases, and 21 bases separated the two germline ends. Germline values: CDR1 LNHDA, CDR2 SQIVND (reference sequence). CDR3 length: 15 residues. The DNA of the CDR3 is TGTGCCAGTAGTCGCTACCCACAAGTCCCCGAGAAACTGTTTTTT. As protein: CASSRYPQVPEKLFF.

The gene calls are TRBV7-9 and TRBJ2-7; 7 bases are shared with TRBD1. CDR1 is SEHNR, CDR2 FQNEAQ, per germline (reference sequence). CDR3 length: 16 amino acids. V shed 2 bases, J shed 5 bases, and the junction held 12 bases outside the gene matches. The CDR3 DNA follows: TGTGCCAGCAGCTTATACCGGACAGGAAGGGAGCACGAGCAGTACTTC. Translating it yields CASSLYRTGREHEQYF.

The V gene is TRBV4-1, the J gene TRBJ2-1, with TRBD2 matching over 12 bases. The germline V gene encodes CDR1 MGHRA and CDR2 YSYEKL. This CDR3 contains 17 residues. The V gene end was trimmed by 4 bases and the J gene end by 8 bases; junction bases not matched to a gene: 12. The CDR3, as DNA: TGCGCCAGCAGCCCGATGACTAGCGGGGGCTACAGGGATGAGCAGTTCTTC. This codes for CASSPMTSGGYRDEQFF.

This clone was detected a few times. V is TRBV19 and J is TRBJ1-1, with D uncertain. V lost 3 bases to trimming and J lost 4 bases, with 12 bases between them. The length of the CDR3 is 14 residues. Per the germline V gene, CDR1 is LNHDA and CDR2 is SQIVND (reference sequence). The CDR3 DNA reads as TGTGCCAGTAGTATTGGTTCAGTTGCCACTGAAGCTTTCTTT. Encoded protein: CASSIGSVATEAFF. Based on the CDR3 plus reference TRBV19 and TRBJ1-1, the full variable domain is DGGITQSPKYLFRKEGQNVTLSCEQNLNHDAMYWYRQDPGQGLRLIYYSQIVNDFQKGDIAEGYSVSREKKESFPLTVTSAQKNPTAFYLCASSIGSVATEAFFGQGTRLTVV.

The V gene is TRBV25-1, the J gene TRBJ2-7; either TRBD1 or TRBD2 may fit D (6 bases each). The CDR3 totals 14 residues. Germline-derived CDR1 and CDR2 are MGHDK and SYGVNS. Trimming took off 3 bases at V and 0 bases at J, with 9 bases between the two ends. The CDR3 DNA reads as TGTGCCAGCAGTGACAGGGGAGGCTCCTACGAGCAGTACTTC. The encoded protein is CASSDRGGSYEQYF.

In the case of this clone: The junction shows a germline mismatch at one end, possibly a read error. V is TRBV29-1 and J is TRBJ2-7; D is uncertain. The CDR3 is made up of 11 amino acids. Germline V lookup: CDR1 SQVTM, CDR2 ANQGSEA. The CDR3 sequence is CSVEGPYDRDF. CDR3 DNA sequence: TGCAGCGTTGAAGGGCCTTACGATAGGGACTTC.

The chain links TRBV5-1 to TRBJ1-2, with 7 positions matching TRBD1. The CDR3 spans 13 residues. The germline V gene has CDR1 SGHRS and CDR2 YFSETQ. V lost 0 bases and J lost 7; bases outside the gene matches: 3. CDR3: CASSLEGASGYTF. CDR3 in DNA: TGCGCCAGCAGCTTGGAGGGGGCCAGTGGCTACACCTTC.

V usage is TRBV2 and J usage is TRBJ2-3, with D uncertain. The CDR3 runs to 16 residues. Looked up from germline, CDR1 is SNHLY and CDR2 is FYNNEI. V lost 8 bases, J lost 1 base, and 19 bases lay in between. Here the CDR3 reads CASEGGATRGTDTQYF. The CDR3 coding sequence is TGTGCCAGCGAAGGTGGCGCCACAAGGGGCACAGATACGCAGTATTTT.

The rearrangement joins TRBV9 to TRBJ2-7; TRBD1 might be the D (5 bases). Germline loops: CDR1 SGDLS, CDR2 YYNGEE. This CDR3 is built from 14 residues. The V and J ends lost 0 bases and 3 bases respectively, with 10 bases between them. This chain's CDR3 is CASSVGGRGYEQYF. The CDR3 bases are TGTGCCAGCAGCGTAGGGGGAAGGGGCTACGAGCAGTACTTC. Combining the CDR3 with reference TRBV9 and TRBJ2-7 gives the whole variable domain DSGVTQTPKHLITATGQRVTLRCSPRSGDLSVYWYQQSLDQGLQFLIQYYNGEERAKGNILERFSAQQFPDLHSELNLSSLELGDSALYFCASSVGGRGYEQYFGPGTRLTVT.

The chain recombines TRBV5-4 with TRBJ2-7; 9 nucleotides agree with TRBD2. Germline values: CDR1 SGHNT, CDR2 YYREEE (reference sequence). The V segment lost 0 bases and the J segment 0 bases; nucleotides outside the gene matches: 10. This CDR3 spans 18 amino acids. The CDR3 DNA reads TGTGCCAGCAGCTTGGGGCGGGGGGGACTCCAAAGCTCCTACGAGCAGTACTTC. It codes for CASSLGRGGLQSSYEQYF.

The chain carries TRBV19 and TRBJ2-5; D uncertain. Trimming shortened V by 0 bases and J by 4 bases, and 12 bases separated the two germline ends. Germline V gene lookup returns CDR1 LNHDA and CDR2 SQIVND (reference sequence). The CDR3 is 15 amino acids. CDR3: CASSIEGTVGETQYF. The CDR3 nucleotides read TGTGCCAGTAGTATAGAGGGAACCGTCGGAGAGACCCAGTACTTC.

The DNA of the CDR3 is TGTGCCAGCAGCAAAGCGCGGGGGGGGCGCCCTTTTAATACCCAAGAGACCCAGTACTTC. Residues: CASSKARGGRPFNTQETQYF. This sequence joins TRBV21-1 and TRBJ2-5; whether TRBD2, the table's D call, matches the DNA was not checked. TRBV21-1 is a pseudogene locus. This CDR3 has 20 residues.

The chain couples TRBV2 to TRBJ1-2, with 8 bases aligning to TRBD1. Looked up from germline, CDR1 is SNHLY and CDR2 is FYNNEI. V lost 1 base and J lost 6; bases outside the gene matches: 7. The CDR3 loop spans 15 amino acids. The CDR3 DNA is TGTGCCAGCAGTGAAGTCTTGAGACAGGGGAATGGCTACACCTTC. This encodes CASSEVLRQGNGYTF. Drawing the rest from reference TRBV2 and TRBJ1-2, the complete variable domain is EPEVTQTPSHQVTQMGQEVILRCVPISNHLYFYWYRQILGQKVEFLVSFYNNEISEKSEIFDDQFSVERPDGSNFTLKIRSTKLEDSAMYFCASSEVLRQGNGYTFGSGTRLTVV.

The gene calls are TRBV2 and TRBJ2-7; D remains unclear. The V end was cut by 3 bases, the J end by 2 bases, with 8 bases between. Germline assignment: CDR1 SNHLY and CDR2 FYNNEI. This CDR3 spans 13 amino acids. The CDR3 spells CASSEGMAYEQYF. The CDR3 nucleotides read TGTGCCAGCAGTGAGGGGATGGCCTACGAGCAGTACTTC. Complete variable domain (other parts from reference TRBV2 and TRBJ2-7): EPEVTQTPSHQVTQMGQEVILRCVPISNHLYFYWYRQILGQKVEFLVSFYNNEISEKSEIFDDQFSVERPDGSNFTLKIRSTKLEDSAMYFCASSEGMAYEQYFGPGTRLTVT.

This clone was seen once. V and J are TRBV5-1 and TRBJ2-1, with 10 positions matching TRBD2. The CDR3 contains 14 residues. With 7 bases clipped from V and 9 bases from J, the junction kept 10 bases outside the gene matches. Germline assignment: CDR1 SGHRS and CDR2 YFSETQ. CDR3 protein: CASGLAGVPGEQFF. CDR3 bases: TGCGCCAGCGGGCTAGCGGGGGTCCCTGGTGAGCAGTTCTTC.

This clone was seen a single time. The gene calls are TRBV10-3 and TRBJ1-5, with 7 bases that match TRBD1. The CDR3 extends over 18 amino acids. In germline, CDR1 is ENHRY, CDR2 SYGVKD. V was pared by 10 bases and J by 0 bases, with 18 bases of the junction left unmatched. The CDR3 region is CATRKRAGGEDSNQPQHF. The CDR3 DNA follows: TGTGCCACCAGAAAGCGGGCAGGGGGAGAAGATAGCAATCAGCCCCAGCATTTT.

This clone is categorized as large. The V call is TRBV10-3, the J call TRBJ1-4, with D perhaps matching TRBD1 (6 bases). The CDR3 extends over 14 amino acids. Germline CDR1 and CDR2: ENHRY and SYGVKD. V was trimmed by 6 bases and J by 7 bases, leaving 15 bases between them. CDR3 in amino acids: CAIREEGQGEKLFF. In DNA form, the CDR3 reads TGTGCCATCAGAGAAGAGGGACAAGGTGAAAAACTGTTTTTT.

Details on this clone: Other DNA sequences in the same sample also yield this CDR3. CDR3 nucleotides: TGTGCCAGCAGGAACAGGGTGGGGGATGAAAAACTGTTTTTT. This translates into CASRNRVGDEKLFF. J is TRBJ1-4 and V is TRBV2; tentative D call: TRBD1 (6 bases). CDR1 and CDR2 from the germline V gene are SNHLY and FYNNEI. Trimming pared 6 bases from V and 6 bases from J, leaving 14 bases between. The CDR3 is made up of 14 amino acids.

V and J are TRBV10-3 and TRBJ1-2, with D unresolved. Germline V lookup: CDR1 ENHRY, CDR2 SYGVKD. V shed 4 bases and J shed 5 bases, with 8 bases lying between them. This CDR3 spans 12 amino acids. CDR3 protein: CAISAGSYGYTF. The CDR3 nucleotides are TGTGCCATCAGTGCCGGGTCGTATGGCTACACCTTC.

V gene TRBV11-2 combines with J gene TRBJ2-3; D possibly matches TRBD1 or TRBD2 (6 bases each). Germline assignment: CDR1 SGHAT and CDR2 FQNNGV. The CDR3 runs to 15 residues. With 3 bases removed from V and 2 bases from J, the gap between germline ends came to 12 bases. CDR3 sequence reads: CASSFRGPTTDTQYF. CDR3 sequence (DNA): TGTGCCAGCAGCTTCCGGGGGCCAACCACAGATACGCAGTATTTT. Supplemented by reference TRBV11-2 and TRBJ2-3, the full variable domain reads EAGVAQSPRYKIIEKRQSVAFWCNPISGHATLYWYQQILGQGPKLLIQFQNNGVVDDSQLPKDRFSAERLKGVDSTLKIQPAKLEDSAVYLCASSFRGPTTDTQYFGPGTRLTVL.

This clone was observed once. V usage is TRBV20-1 and J usage is TRBJ2-7; tentative D call: TRBD1 (5 bases). The CDR3 extends over 11 amino acids. The V end lost 6 bases, the J end lost 5 bases, and 11 bases lay between the germline ends. CDR1 is DFQATT and CDR2 is SNEGSKA in the germline V gene (reference sequence). For the CDR3, the DNA is TGCAGTGCCCCTGGGGCCCACGAGCAGTACTTC. Protein product: CSAPGAHEQYF.